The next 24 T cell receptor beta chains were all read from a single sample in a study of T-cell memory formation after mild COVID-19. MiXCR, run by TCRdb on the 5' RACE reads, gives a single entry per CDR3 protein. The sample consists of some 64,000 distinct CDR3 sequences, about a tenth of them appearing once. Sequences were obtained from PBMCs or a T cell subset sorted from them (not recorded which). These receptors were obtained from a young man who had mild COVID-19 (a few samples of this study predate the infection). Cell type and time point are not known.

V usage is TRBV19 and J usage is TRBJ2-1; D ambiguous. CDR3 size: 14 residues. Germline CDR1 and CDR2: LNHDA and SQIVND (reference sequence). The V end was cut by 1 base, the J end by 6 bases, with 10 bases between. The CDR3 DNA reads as TGTGCCAGTAGTATAGTAAGGGCAGTCAATGAGCAGTTCTTC. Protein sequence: CASSIVRAVNEQFF. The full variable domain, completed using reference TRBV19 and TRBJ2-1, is DGGITQSPKYLFRKEGQNVTLSCEQNLNHDAMYWYRQDPGQGLRLIYYSQIVNDFQKGDIAEGYSVSREKKESFPLTVTSAQKNPTAFYLCASSIVRAVNEQFFGPGTRLTVL.

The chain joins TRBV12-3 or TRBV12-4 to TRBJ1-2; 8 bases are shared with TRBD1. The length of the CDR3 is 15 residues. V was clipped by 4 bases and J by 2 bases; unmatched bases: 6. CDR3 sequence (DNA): TGTGCCAGCAGTTCGGGACAGGCGCTGAACTATGGCTACACCTTC. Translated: CASSSGQALNYGYTF.

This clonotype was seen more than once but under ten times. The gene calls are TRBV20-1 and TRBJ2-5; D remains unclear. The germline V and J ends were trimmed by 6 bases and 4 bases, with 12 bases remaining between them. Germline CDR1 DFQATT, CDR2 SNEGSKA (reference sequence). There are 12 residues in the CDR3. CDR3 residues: CSAEAARETQYF. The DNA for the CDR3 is TGCAGTGCCGAGGCGGCCCGAGAGACCCAGTACTTC.

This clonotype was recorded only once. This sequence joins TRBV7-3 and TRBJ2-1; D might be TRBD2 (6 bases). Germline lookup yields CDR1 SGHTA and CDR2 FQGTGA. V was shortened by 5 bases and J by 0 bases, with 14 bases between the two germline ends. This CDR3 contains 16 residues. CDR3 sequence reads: CASSPFGGSSYNEQFF. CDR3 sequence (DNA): TGTGCCAGCAGCCCGTTCGGAGGGAGCTCCTACAATGAGCAGTTCTTC.

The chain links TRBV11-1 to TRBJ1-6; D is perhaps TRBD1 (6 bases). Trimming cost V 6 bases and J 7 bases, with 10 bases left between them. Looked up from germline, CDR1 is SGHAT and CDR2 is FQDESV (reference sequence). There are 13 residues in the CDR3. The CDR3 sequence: CASRPTGNSPLHF. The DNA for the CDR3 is TGTGCCAGCAGGCCAACAGGGAATTCACCCCTCCACTTT.

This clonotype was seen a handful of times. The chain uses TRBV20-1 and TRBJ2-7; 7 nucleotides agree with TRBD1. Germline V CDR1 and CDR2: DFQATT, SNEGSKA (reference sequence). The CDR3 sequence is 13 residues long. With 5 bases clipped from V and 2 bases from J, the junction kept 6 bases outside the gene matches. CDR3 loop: CSAWTGQTYEQYV. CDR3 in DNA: TGCAGTGCTTGGACAGGACAAACCTACGAGCAGTACGTC.

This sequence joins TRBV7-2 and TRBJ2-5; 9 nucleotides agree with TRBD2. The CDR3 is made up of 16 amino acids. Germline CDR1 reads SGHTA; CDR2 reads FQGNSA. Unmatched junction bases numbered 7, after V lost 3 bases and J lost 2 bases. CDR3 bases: TGTGCCAGCAGCTTCCAAGCGGGGGGCCAACAAGAGACCCAGTACTTC. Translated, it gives CASSFQAGGQQETQYF.

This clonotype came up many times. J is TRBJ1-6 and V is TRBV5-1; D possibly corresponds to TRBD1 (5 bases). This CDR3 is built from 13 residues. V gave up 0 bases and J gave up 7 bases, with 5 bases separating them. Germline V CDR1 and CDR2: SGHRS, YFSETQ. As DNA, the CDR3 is TGCGCCAGCAGCTTGGGGGGCAATTCACCCCTCCACTTT. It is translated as CASSLGGNSPLHF.

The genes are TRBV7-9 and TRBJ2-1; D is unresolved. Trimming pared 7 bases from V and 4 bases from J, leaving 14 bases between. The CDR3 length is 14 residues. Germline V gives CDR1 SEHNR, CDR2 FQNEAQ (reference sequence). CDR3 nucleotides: TGTGCCAGCACTCTAGGTGATATTTACAATGAGCAGTTCTTC. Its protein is CASTLGDIYNEQFF.

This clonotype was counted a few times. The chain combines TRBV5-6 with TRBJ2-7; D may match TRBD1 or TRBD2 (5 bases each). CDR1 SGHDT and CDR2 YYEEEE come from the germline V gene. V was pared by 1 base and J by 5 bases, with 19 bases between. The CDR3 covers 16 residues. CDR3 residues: CASSLLLGDKADEQYV. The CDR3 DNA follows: TGTGCCAGCAGCTTGCTCTTGGGGGATAAGGCGGACGAGCAGTACGTC.

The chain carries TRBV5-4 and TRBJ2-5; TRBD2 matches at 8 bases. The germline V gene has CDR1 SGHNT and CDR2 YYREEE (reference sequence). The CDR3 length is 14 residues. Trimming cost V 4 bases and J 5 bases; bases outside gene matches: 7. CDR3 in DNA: TGTGCCAGCAGCACGGGACTAGACGGGGAGACCCAGTACTTC. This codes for CASSTGLDGETQYF. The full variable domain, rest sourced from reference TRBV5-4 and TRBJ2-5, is ETGVTQSPTHLIKTRGQQVTLRCSSQSGHNTVSWYQQALGQGPQFIFQYYREEENGRGNFPPRFSGLQFPNYSSELNVNALELDDSALYLCASSTGLDGETQYFGPGTRLLVL.

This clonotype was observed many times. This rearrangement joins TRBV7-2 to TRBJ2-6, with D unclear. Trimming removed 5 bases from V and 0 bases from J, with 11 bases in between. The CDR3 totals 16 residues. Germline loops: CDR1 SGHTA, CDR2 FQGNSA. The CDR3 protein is CASSVNQYSGANVLTF. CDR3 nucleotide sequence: TGTGCCAGCAGCGTAAACCAGTACTCTGGGGCCAACGTCCTGACTTTC. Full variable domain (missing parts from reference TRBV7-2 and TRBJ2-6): GAGVSQSPSNKVTEKGKDVELRCDPISGHTALYWYRQSLGQGLEFLIYFQGNSAPDKSGLPSDRFSAERTGGSVSTLTIQRTQQEDSAVYLCASSVNQYSGANVLTFGAGSRLTVL.

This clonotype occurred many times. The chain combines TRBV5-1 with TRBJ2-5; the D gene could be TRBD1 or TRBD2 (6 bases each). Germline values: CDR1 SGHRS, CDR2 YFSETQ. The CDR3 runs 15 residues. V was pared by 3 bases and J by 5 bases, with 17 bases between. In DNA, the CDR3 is TGCGCCAGCAGCTCACCTGAGACAGGAGGGGAGACCCAGTACTTC. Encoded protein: CASSSPETGGETQYF.

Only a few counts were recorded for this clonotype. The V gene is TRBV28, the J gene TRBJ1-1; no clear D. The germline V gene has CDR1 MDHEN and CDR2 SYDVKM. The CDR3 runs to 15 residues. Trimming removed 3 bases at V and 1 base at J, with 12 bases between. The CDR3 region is CASSFFHTTNTEAFF. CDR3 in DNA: TGTGCCAGCAGTTTTTTTCACACCACGAACACTGAAGCTTTCTTT.

Here the CDR3 DNA reads TGCGCCAGCAGCCAGCCCCCCTGGGGGCATTATTCCGGGGAGCTGTTTTTT. It is translated as CASSQPPWGHYSGELFF. The V call is TRBV4-3, the J call TRBJ2-2, with a weak D call TRBD1 (6 bases). Germline V lookup: CDR1 LGHNA, CDR2 YSLEER. Trimming left V 3 bases short and J 6 bases short, with 20 bases between. The CDR3 extends over 17 amino acids.

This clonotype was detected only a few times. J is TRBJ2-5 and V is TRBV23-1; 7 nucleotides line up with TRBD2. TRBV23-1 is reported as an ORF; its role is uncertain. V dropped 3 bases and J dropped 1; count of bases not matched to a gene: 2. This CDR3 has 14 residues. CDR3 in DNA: TGCGCCAGCAGTCACGGGGGGACCCAAGAGACCCAGTACTTC. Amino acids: CASSHGGTQETQYF.

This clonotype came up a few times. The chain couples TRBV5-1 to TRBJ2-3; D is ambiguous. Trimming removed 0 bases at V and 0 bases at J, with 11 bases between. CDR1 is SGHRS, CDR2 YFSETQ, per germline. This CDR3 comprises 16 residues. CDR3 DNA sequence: TGCGCCAGCAGCTTGGGACCGATAGCTAGCACAGATACGCAGTATTTT. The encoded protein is CASSLGPIASTDTQYF.

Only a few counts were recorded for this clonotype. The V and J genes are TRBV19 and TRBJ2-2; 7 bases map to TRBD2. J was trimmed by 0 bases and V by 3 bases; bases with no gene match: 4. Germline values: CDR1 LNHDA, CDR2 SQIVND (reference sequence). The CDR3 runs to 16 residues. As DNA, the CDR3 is TGTGCCAGTAGTATGGGGGAGGGCCCGAACACCGGGGAGCTGTTTTTT. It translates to CASSMGEGPNTGELFF.

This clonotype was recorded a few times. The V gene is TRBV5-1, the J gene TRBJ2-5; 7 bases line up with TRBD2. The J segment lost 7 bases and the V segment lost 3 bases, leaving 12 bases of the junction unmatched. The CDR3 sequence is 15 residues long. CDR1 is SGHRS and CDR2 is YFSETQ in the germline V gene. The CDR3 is CASSSGGISVGTQYF. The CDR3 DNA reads TGCGCCAGCAGCTCGGGGGGTATAAGTGTGGGGACCCAGTACTTC.

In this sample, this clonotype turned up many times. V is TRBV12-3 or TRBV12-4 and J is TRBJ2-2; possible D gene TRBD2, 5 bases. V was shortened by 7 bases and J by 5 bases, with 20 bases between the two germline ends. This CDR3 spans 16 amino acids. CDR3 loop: CASKKGVSRRTGELFF. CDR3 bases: TGTGCCAGCAAAAAGGGAGTATCGCGGCGGACCGGGGAGCTGTTTTTT.

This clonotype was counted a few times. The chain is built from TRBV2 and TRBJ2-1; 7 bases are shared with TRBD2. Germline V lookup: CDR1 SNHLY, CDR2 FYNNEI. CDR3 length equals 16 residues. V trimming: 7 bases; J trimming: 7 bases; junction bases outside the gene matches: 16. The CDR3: CASTLPTSSSGNEQFF. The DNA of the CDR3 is TGTGCCAGCACCTTACCGACTAGCTCGAGTGGAAATGAGCAGTTCTTC.

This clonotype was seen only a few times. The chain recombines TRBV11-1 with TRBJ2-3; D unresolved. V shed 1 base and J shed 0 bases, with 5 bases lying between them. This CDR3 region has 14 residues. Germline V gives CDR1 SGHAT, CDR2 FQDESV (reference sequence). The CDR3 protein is CASSLGLSTDTQYF. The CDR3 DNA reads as TGTGCCAGCAGCTTAGGACTTAGCACAGATACGCAGTATTTT.

CDR3 sequence reads: CASSLVFAPNTEAFF. In DNA, the CDR3 is TGTGCCAGCAGCTTAGTATTCGCGCCGAACACTGAAGCTTTCTTT. V usage is TRBV7-2 and J usage is TRBJ1-1; D remains unclear. This CDR3 spans 15 amino acids. V was shortened by 1 base and J by 1 base, with 10 bases between the two germline ends. In germline, CDR1 is SGHTA, CDR2 FQGNSA.

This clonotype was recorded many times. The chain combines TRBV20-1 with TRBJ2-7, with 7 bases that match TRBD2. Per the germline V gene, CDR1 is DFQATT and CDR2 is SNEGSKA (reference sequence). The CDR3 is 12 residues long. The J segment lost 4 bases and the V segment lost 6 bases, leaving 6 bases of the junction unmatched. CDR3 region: CSAGRVGYEQYF. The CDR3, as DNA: TGCAGTGCGGGGAGGGTTGGGTACGAGCAGTACTTC.